Listed below are T cell receptor beta chains from one sample, sequenced in a study of cytomegalovirus exposure and HLA in healthy donors. The repertoire was sequenced with immunoSEQ multiplex PCR; TCRdb's copy has only in-frame clones and lacks some. The sample shows approximately 120,000 clones, about two thirds of them seen only once. Input material: PBMCs. Every receptor here comes from a woman in her 70s in good health and CMV-seropositive. The CDR3 runs from the conserved cysteine through the conserved F or W. Fields, in order: J gene, CDR3 length, V gene, D gene, clone size, CDR3 protein, CDR3 DNA. D genes are given only for firm matches. Only part of the rows carry a size: once, few, many, or a class if the clone is expanded.

>TRBJ2-1|12|TRBV10-3|-|-
CAINQGSNEQFF
TGTGCCATCAACCAAGGGAGCAATGAGCAGTTCTTC
>TRBJ2-2|14|TRBV30|TRBD1|-
CAWDGQVITGELFF
TGTGCCTGGGATGGACAGGTTATCACCGGGGAGCTGTTTTTT
>TRBJ2-5|16|TRBV19|-|-
CASSIDRAGRQKTQYF
TGTGCCAGTAGTATAGATCGGGCCGGTAGACAGAAGACCCAGTACTTC
>TRBJ1-3|15|TRBV5-8|-|-
CASSPDWVRGNTIYF
TGTGCCAGCAGCCCGGACTGGGTGCGCGGAAACACCATATATTTT
>TRBJ1-1|12|TRBV6-5|-|-
CASSGRITEAFF
TGTGCCAGCTCAGGCAGAATCACTGAAGCTTTCTTT
>TRBJ1-2|15|TRBV7-8|TRBD1|-
CASSLSLGQTYGYTF
TGTGCCAGCAGCTTATCGTTGGGACAGACATATGGCTACACCTTC
>TRBJ1-1|15|TRBV2|TRBD1|-
CASGLRDRVNTEAFF
TGTGCCAGTGGGCTCCGGGACAGGGTGAACACTGAAGCTTTCTTT
>TRBJ1-2|16|TRBV6-1|TRBD1|-
CASSGGSGGPNYGYTF
TGTGCCAGCAGTGGGGGGTCAGGGGGGCCTAACTATGGCTACACCTTC
>TRBJ2-5|16|TRBV6-6|-|-
CASSYLWTQGGETQYF
TGTGCCAGCAGTTACCTATGGACGCAGGGTGGCGAGACCCAGTACTTC
>TRBJ2-5|14|TRBV7-9|TRBD1|-
CAIPTGALQETQYF
TGTGCCATTCCGACAGGGGCCCTCCAAGAGACCCAGTACTTC
>TRBJ1-4|14|TRBV18|-|-
CASSAREDNEKLFF
TGTGCCAGCTCCGCCCGGGAGGATAATGAAAAACTGTTTTTT
>TRBJ2-5|12|TRBV6-6|-|-
CASSYSGETQYF
TGTGCCAGCAGTTACTCGGGCGAGACCCAGTACTTC
>TRBJ1-1|15|TRBV7-9|-|-
CASSNPTGMATEAFF
TGTGCCAGCAGCAATCCGACAGGAATGGCCACTGAAGCTTTCTTT
>TRBJ2-3|14|TRBV11-2|-|-
CASTSGASTDTQYF
TGTGCCAGCACTTCGGGAGCTAGCACAGATACGCAGTATTTT
>TRBJ1-5|15|TRBV7-2|-|-
CASSPQQGLNQPQHF
TGTGCCAGCAGCCCGCAACAGGGCCTTAATCAGCCCCAGCATTTT
>TRBJ1-1|13|TRBV7-2|TRBD1|-
CASSLDSQGVAFF
TGTGCCAGCAGCTTAGATAGCCAGGGGGTAGCTTTCTTT
>TRBJ1-2|16|TRBV18|-|-
CASSLPGFTGNYGYTF
TGTGCCAGCTCACTCCCCGGGTTTACAGGGAACTATGGCTACACCTTC
>TRBJ2-5|16|TRBV4-1|-|few
CASSQEPRLVGETQYF
TGCGCCAGCAGCCAAGAACCGAGGCTTGTCGGAGAGACCCAGTACTTC
>TRBJ2-7|15|TRBV2|TRBD1|few
CASSFQGVSSYEQYF
TGTGCCAGCAGCTTTCAGGGGGTCAGCTCCTACGAGCAGTACTTC
>TRBJ1-5|13|TRBV29-1|-|-
CSVGRGGNQPQHF
TGCAGCGTAGGACGGGGAGGCAATCAGCCCCAGCATTTT
>TRBJ1-2|15|TRBV7-8|-|-
CASSLASTGGYGYTF
TGTGCCAGCAGCTTAGCGTCCACGGGGGGCTATGGCTACACCTTC
>TRBJ2-4|17|TRBV4-1|-|-
CASSQEGYGTLKNIQYF
TGCGCCAGCAGCCAAGAAGGCTATGGGACACTAAAAAACATTCAGTACTTC
>TRBJ2-2|13|TRBV19|-|few
CASSPRPTGELFF
TGTGCCAGTAGCCCCCGTCCCACCGGGGAGCTGTTTTTT
>TRBJ2-7|16|TRBV9|TRBD2|-
CASSAGSGGLSYEQYF
TGTGCCAGCAGCGCCGGGAGCGGGGGGCTATCCTACGAGCAGTACTTC
>TRBJ2-3|16|TRBV7-2|-|-
CASSLGASGLQGTQYF
TGTGCCAGCAGCTTAGGGGCTAGCGGCCTACAGGGTACGCAGTATTTT
>TRBJ1-1|14|TRBV5-8|TRBD1|-
CASSFWDRGPEAFF
TGTGCCAGCAGCTTTTGGGACAGGGGGCCTGAAGCTTTCTTT
>TRBJ2-1|12|TRBV6-5|-|once
CASSPGENEQFF
TGTGCCAGCAGTCCCGGGGAGAACGAGCAGTTCTTC
>TRBJ1-6|14|TRBV7-9|-|-
CASSHPDTFRPLHF
TGTGCCAGCAGCCATCCCGACACTTTCAGACCCCTCCACTTT
>TRBJ2-5|13|TRBV29-1|TRBD2|few
CSARLAGVPSQYF
TGCAGCGCCAGACTAGCGGGGGTACCTAGCCAGTACTTC
>TRBJ2-5|15|TRBV7-9|-|-
CASSSDRRVQETQYF
TGTGCCAGCAGCTCCGATCGCAGGGTCCAAGAGACCCAGTACTTC
>TRBJ1-1|14|TRBV5-1|TRBD1|-
CASSVTGFSTEAFF
TGCGCCAGCAGCGTGACAGGGTTTAGCACTGAAGCTTTCTTT